This T cell receptor (beta chain) appears in the sequencing data of a study of T cells in Graves' hyperthyroidism and ophthalmopathy (dated by TCRdb to about 2019). Regarding the study in general: Peripheral blood was collected at initial diagnosis, before any treatment. TCR V-J signatures able to tell the groups apart were searched for in a discovery cohort of 95 to 100 patients, of whom more than 40 had Graves' ophthalmopathy and around 57 had stable Graves' hyperthyroidism. Whether ophthalmopathy could be predicted prospectively was tested in an independent validation cohort made up of about 18 hyperthyroidism patients plus 17 patients who later progressed to ophthalmopathy. The 75 to 100 discovery patients were randomly divided into training and test sets at a 7:3 ratio. Thyroid tissue and blood T-cell repertoires from more than five Graves' hyperthyroidism patients were also compared in the study. Once sampling was done, hyperthyroidism patients were given methimazole at a starting dose of 30 mg daily, whereas ophthalmopathy patients were given high-dose intravenous methylprednisolone. The paper describes TCR Vbeta CDR3 sequencing of more than 120 peripheral blood samples, made up of roughly 45 ophthalmopathy patients, 70 to 80 hyperthyroidism patients and 17 progressor patients.

The investigation overall reported the following: Sample size was not statistically predetermined, and blinding of investigators to group allocation was not performed. During validation, the model predicted progression to ophthalmopathy a median of around six months ahead of onset, with around 71% sensitivity and around 73% specificity. Most expanded thyroid clonotypes (frequency above 0.001) were also detected in blood, suggesting blood repertoires may reflect thyroid immune responses. In cross-validation, a model built on a 13 V-J signature told ophthalmopathy apart from stable hyperthyroidism with 87.88% sensitivity and roughly 83% specificity, and in testing the same model reached 80%/75%.

TCR beta CDR3 regions were amplified from RNA transcripts. For the first round of RT-PCR on the TCR CDR3, the HTBI primer set was used together with the Qiagen OneStep RT-PCR kit. Libraries were constructed in a second round of multiplex PCR, after which size selection and purification were carried out. Paired-end sequencing of the libraries was performed with 100 bp reads on an Illumina HiSeq2000. The authors' analysis ran thus. SOAPnuke was used to process the raw data, with reads discarded if the reads contained adapters or uncalled bases, had a mean Phred below 15, or lacked an exact constant-primer or identifier match. High-quality paired reads were merged with COPE v1.2.5, and unique nucleotide sequences were defined as clonotypes. MiTCR v1.1 was used to align the clonotypes against IMGT TRBV, TRBD and TRBJ reference segments. The analysis was restricted to V-J combinations with a frequency above 0.0001, which together covered 99.2% of the repertoires. The TCS score was defined as the ratio of F50 (clonal expansion) to E x V (chaos), calculated using BLOSUM62-based TCRdist between CDR3 peptides within each V-J. Welch's t-statistics and random forest reduced several hundred V-J features to 13, which were used in a naive Bayes classifier (R e1071). TCRdb ran its own pipeline on the public reads, namely fastp trimming at Q25 and MiXCR clone calling, and kept in-frame beta chains. Each CDR3 protein gets just one entry, which takes the most common genes and DNA from the rows behind it. These V and J calls are TCRdb output, not the study's own analysis. In this sample the table shows some 600,000 distinct CDR3 sequences, approximately 15% of which occur a single time. 5.8% of the sample is taken by the ten largest.

Hyperthyroidism patients were newly diagnosed, had a disease duration of under 2 months, and were aged 18 to 65 years. Any patient with an uncontrolled infection, another autoimmune disease, pregnancy or lactation was excluded. Clinical symptoms, serum thyroxine and TRAb, thyroid ultrasound, and orbital computed tomography formed the basis for the diagnoses. Blood from progressor patients was collected at the time of first diagnosis with hyperthyroidism, before any ophthalmopathy symptoms had appeared. PBMCs were isolated from about 10 ml of fresh peripheral blood by Ficoll-Paque density gradient centrifugation. Patients classed as progressors first received a Graves' hyperthyroidism diagnosis and then went on to develop ophthalmopathy during follow-up. Total RNA was extracted with Trizol reagent, and quality was checked on an Agilent 2100 Bioanalyzer. This clonotype has at least ten counts. Its target antigen remains unknown. Base qualities were left out, and no much larger clone turns up one base away.

V and J are trimmed by 4 bases and 8 bases, and the gene matches miss 9 bases of the junction. Sequences SQVTM (CDR1) and ANQGSEA (CDR2) are obtained from the germline V gene. Inclusive of the bounding cysteine and phenylalanine, the CDR3 is 14 residues long. Only the CDR3 portion is preserved as DNA: 42 bases, with reading frame beginning at the first base. The sample taken for sequencing was blood. The chain couples TRBV29-1 to TRBJ2-1; TRBD2 aligns with 9 central bases. The clonotype was recovered from a young woman with Graves' hyperthyroidism that later progressed to Graves' ophthalmopathy. Read as DNA, the sequence is TGCAGCGTTGCACGCGCGGGAGGGGGGGATGAGCAGTTCTTC. This codes for CSVARAGGGDEQFF.